This T cell receptor beta chain is drawn from a study of blood T cell repertoires in COVID-19. Study information: Donors in the United States, Italy and Spain gave samples during acute or convalescent COVID-19. PBMCs, B-cell-depleted T cells, or T cells were the source of the cDNA or gDNA that made up the material.

This table comes from immunoSEQ multiplex PCR, and its TCRdb copy is limited to in-frame clones, with some not included. The data show fewer than 90,000 clones, nearly 95% seen once. This CDR3 is 15 amino acids long. The germline CDR1 and CDR2 sequences are MNHEY and SVGAGI. Between the trimmed V and J ends, which lost 4 bases and 2 bases, there was a span of 12 bases. The origin of this receptor is a human donor with active COVID-19. The donor label of this sample is uncertain. Specimen: peripheral blood. The chain joins TRBV6-5 to TRBJ1-3, with D possibly being TRBD1 (5 bases). This CDR3 reads CASSSSWGAGNTIYF. The CDR3 DNA sequence: TGTGCCAGCAGTTCATCTTGGGGGGCTGGAAACACCATATATTTT.